Shown below are 24 T cell receptor beta chains from a single sample sequenced in a study of Ad26.COV2.S vaccination and SARS-CoV-2 variants. Specified treatment: 15 to 20 received Ad26.COV2.S at low or high dose, single or two shots; about 5 received placebo; per-sample allocation not given. Day 63 after the first injection of vaccine or placebo was the sampling time. Generated by immunoSEQ multiplex PCR, the TCRdb table keeps only in-frame clones and is missing some. The data hold about 680,000 clones, with about 90% observed a single time. The specimen comprised peripheral blood, sampled in a trial of Ad26.COV2.S vaccine versus placebo. Receptors originate from a person aged 18 to 65 who received the Ad26.COV2.S COVID-19 vaccine or a placebo.

The sample holds a few counts of this clone. The chain links TRBV19 to TRBJ2-5, with D tentatively TRBD1 (6 bases). The germline V gene has CDR1 LNHDA and CDR2 SQIVND (reference sequence). This CDR3 has 14 residues. The ends were cut back, 1 base at V and 2 bases at J, with 8 bases in the middle. The CDR3 loop is CASSIAGDQETQYF. The CDR3 region has the DNA TGTGCCAGTAGTATAGCAGGGGATCAAGAGACCCAGTACTTC.

The chain couples TRBV5-1 to TRBJ2-3; 9 bases fit TRBD1. Trimming at V came to 4 bases and at J to 7 bases, leaving 7 bases not matched to a gene. This CDR3 region has 14 residues. In germline, CDR1 is SGHRS, CDR2 YFSETQ. The CDR3 nucleotides are TGCGCCAGCAGCCGTCGACAGGGGGATTATACGCAGTATTTT. This translates into CASSRRQGDYTQYF.

This clone was observed once. The chain recombines TRBV10-3 with TRBJ1-6; D remains ambiguous. V lost 3 bases to trimming and J lost 9 bases, with 6 bases between them. This CDR3 is 12 amino acids long. Per the germline V gene, CDR1 is ENHRY and CDR2 is SYGVKD. The chain's CDR3 is CAISDPTSPLHF. The CDR3 DNA follows: TGTGCCATCAGTGATCCTACTTCACCCCTCCACTTT.

The chain recombines TRBV7-2 with TRBJ1-1, with unresolved D. V shed 8 bases and J shed 5 bases, with 15 bases lying between them. Per the germline V gene, CDR1 is SGHTA and CDR2 is FQGNSA. There are 13 residues in the CDR3. CDR3 nucleotide sequence: TGTGCCAGCGGACCACCTCGGATAACTGAAGCTTTCTTT. Translating gives CASGPPRITEAFF.

The chain joins TRBV6-4 to TRBJ2-2; 8 positions agree with TRBD2. Germline V lookup: CDR1 MRHNA, CDR2 SNTAGT. This CDR3 contains 16 residues. The J segment lost 4 bases and the V segment lost 6 bases, leaving 10 bases of the junction unmatched. The CDR3 DNA reads TGTGCCAGCAGCTACACCGGGGGGGCCGGCACCGGGGAGCTGTTTTTT. Translation: CASSYTGGAGTGELFF.

J is TRBJ2-7 and V is TRBV7-6; D might be TRBD2 (5 bases). CDR1 and CDR2 from the germline V gene are SGHVS and FNYEAQ. The CDR3 runs 14 residues. Deletions cut 5 bases from V and 5 bases from J, with 16 bases between. CDR3 in amino acids: CASSDTRGLNEQYF. In DNA, the CDR3 is TGTGCCAGCAGCGATACTAGAGGTTTAAACGAGCAGTACTTC.

This chain joins TRBV10-3 and TRBJ1-2; D remains ambiguous. This CDR3 has 15 residues. Trimming shortened V by 8 bases and J by 2 bases, and 18 bases separated the two germline ends. Per germline, CDR1 ENHRY and CDR2 SYGVKD. CDR3 residues: CAIGRPATTNYGYTF. For the CDR3, the DNA is TGTGCCATCGGGCGCCCTGCCACTACGAACTATGGCTACACCTTC.

The rearrangement joins TRBV5-1 to TRBJ1-1; no clear D. The ends were cut back, 1 base at V and 2 bases at J, with 6 bases in the middle. The CDR3 is made up of 13 amino acids. The V gene's germline CDR1 is SGHRS and CDR2 YFSETQ. This CDR3 is CASSLYFNTEAFF. In DNA, the CDR3 is TGCGCCAGCAGCTTGTACTTTAACACTGAAGCTTTCTTT.

CDR3 coding DNA: TGCGCCAGCAGCTCGGGGAGGTACAGGGATGGAAACACCATATATTTT. Translating gives CASSSGRYRDGNTIYF. The rearrangement links TRBV5-1 to TRBJ1-3, with D tentatively TRBD1 (6 bases). CDR3 size: 16 residues. The germline CDR1 and CDR2 sequences are SGHRS and YFSETQ. Trimming took 3 bases from V and 3 from J, leaving 16 bases between them.

The chain recombines TRBV19 with TRBJ2-1; maybe TRBD2 (8 bases). The CDR3 is 13 amino acids. The germline CDR1 and CDR2 sequences are LNHDA and SQIVND (reference sequence). V was cut by 1 base and J by 12 bases, with 13 bases left in between. CDR3 amino acids: CASSIAGGDRQFF. CDR3 DNA: TGTGCCAGTAGTATAGCGGGAGGGGACAGGCAGTTCTTC.

V and J are TRBV28 and TRBJ1-2, with a weak D call TRBD1 (6 bases). Germline values: CDR1 MDHEN, CDR2 SYDVKM. Trimming took off 7 bases at V and 2 bases at J, with 14 bases between the two ends. This CDR3 has 14 amino acids. CDR3 bases: TGTGCCAGCAATCCGGGACACGGAAACTATGGCTACACCTTC. Translated, it gives CASNPGHGNYGYTF.

This clone has just a few counts. This sample also contains other DNA sequences that code for the same CDR3. V gene TRBV19 combines with J gene TRBJ2-1; 10 positions match TRBD2. V shed 3 bases, J shed 7 bases, and the junction held 6 bases outside the gene matches. The CDR3 has 15 residues. CDR1 LNHDA and CDR2 SQIVND come from the germline V gene (reference sequence). CDR3 in amino acids: CASSISSGSLNEQFF. The DNA for the CDR3 is TGTGCCAGTAGTATCTCTAGCGGGAGTTTGAATGAGCAGTTCTTC.

V usage is TRBV4-1 and J usage is TRBJ1-2, with 10 bases fitting TRBD1. Trimming removed 1 base from V and 4 bases from J; junction bases left unmatched: 3. The CDR3 has 15 amino acids. CDR1 MGHRA and CDR2 YSYEKL come from the germline V gene. The DNA of the CDR3 is TGCGCCAGCAGCCAAGGCGGGACAGGGGTCTATGGCTACACCTTC. This translates into CASSQGGTGVYGYTF.

This chain joins TRBV6-5 and TRBJ2-5, with D maybe TRBD2 (5 bases). The germline V and J ends were trimmed by 2 bases and 1 base, with 11 bases remaining between them. Germline CDR1 reads MNHEY; CDR2 reads SVGAGI. This CDR3 comprises 15 residues. The CDR3 DNA reads as TGTGCCAGCAGTTACGGTGAGGCGGGCCAAGAGACCCAGTACTTC. It specifies CASSYGEAGQETQYF.

The chain recombines TRBV9 with TRBJ2-2, with D tentatively TRBD1 or TRBD2 (5 bases each). Trimming removed 2 bases at V and 0 bases at J, with 11 bases between. CDR3 length equals 16 residues. Germline CDR1 reads SGDLS; CDR2 reads YYNGEE. As DNA, the CDR3 is TGTGCCAGCAGCGTCAGAGGGGCGGCGAACACCGGGGAGCTGTTTTTT. Translation: CASSVRGAANTGELFF.

The chain employs TRBV4-1 and TRBJ1-5; 7 nucleotides match TRBD1. Unmatched junction bases numbered 5, after V lost 5 bases and J lost 4 bases. Germline V CDR1 and CDR2: MGHRA, YSYEKL. CDR3 length: 14 amino acids. This CDR3 is CASSFDRVNQPQHF. The CDR3 nucleotides are TGCGCCAGCAGCTTCGACAGGGTAAATCAGCCCCAGCATTTT.

The chain is built from TRBV21-1 and TRBJ1-4. TRBV21-1 represents a pseudogene. The CDR3 totals 19 residues. As DNA, the CDR3 is TGTGCCAGCAGCAAAGCTCACGGGACGGTGGGTCAGACTAATGAAAAACTGTTTTTT. Translation gives CASSKAHGTVGQTNEKLFF.

Turning to this clone: Other DNA sequences from this sample encode an identical CDR3 as well. This sequence joins TRBV27 and TRBJ1-1; TRBD1 is a possible D gene (6 bases). Germline V gene sequence: CDR1 MNHEY, CDR2 SMNVEV (reference sequence). V was cut by 5 bases and J by 1 base, with 8 bases left in between. This CDR3 spans 13 amino acids. This chain's CDR3 is CASSARGNTEAFF. For the CDR3, the DNA is TGTGCCAGCAGTGCCAGGGGGAACACTGAAGCTTTCTTT.

The CDR3 is CAWKAGRRLYNEQFF. The DNA of the CDR3 is TGTGCCTGGAAGGCCGGCAGGCGACTTTACAATGAGCAGTTCTTC. The V and J genes are TRBV30 and TRBJ2-1; D unresolved. The germline CDR1 and CDR2 sequences are GTSNPN and SVGIG (reference sequence). Trimming removed 4 bases from V and 4 bases from J, with 17 bases in between. CDR3 length equals 15 residues.

This chain joins TRBV19 and TRBJ1-1; D not certain. The V gene's germline CDR1 is LNHDA and CDR2 SQIVND (reference sequence). This CDR3 region has 12 residues. The V gene lost 5 bases and the J gene lost 10 bases, with 14 bases spanning the gap. Here the CDR3 reads CASSPRGAGAFF. The CDR3 nucleotides are TGTGCCAGTAGTCCCCGTGGCGCGGGAGCTTTCTTT.

The V gene is TRBV6-5, the J gene TRBJ1-1, with D tentatively TRBD1 (6 bases). V was clipped by 6 bases and J by 1 base, with 15 bases between them. The CDR3 has 15 residues. CDR1 is MNHEY, CDR2 SVGAGI, per germline. The CDR3 DNA sequence: TGTGCCAGCAGGTCCTTCGACAGGTGGAACACTGAAGCTTTCTTT. Amino acid sequence: CASRSFDRWNTEAFF.

In this sample, this clone turned up once. The chain joins TRBV27 to TRBJ1-4; D ambiguous. This CDR3 region has 14 residues. The germline V gene encodes CDR1 MNHEY and CDR2 SMNVEV (reference sequence). Trimming pared 2 bases from V and 8 bases from J, leaving 12 bases between. This CDR3 reads CASSLVTSGEKLFF. CDR3 sequence (DNA): TGTGCCAGCAGTTTAGTCACCTCGGGGGAAAAACTGTTTTTT.

Many counts were recorded for this clone. The rearrangement links TRBV5-1 to TRBJ1-2, with unresolved D. Germline V CDR1 and CDR2: SGHRS, YFSETQ. The CDR3 has 14 residues. Trimming stripped 2 bases from V and 2 bases from J, with 10 bases between. CDR3 residues: CASSFGEENYGYTF. CDR3 DNA: TGCGCCAGCAGCTTTGGGGAGGAGAACTATGGCTACACCTTC.

The chain uses TRBV6-1 and TRBJ2-6; TRBD1 is a possible D gene (5 bases). Between the trimmed V and J ends, which lost 3 bases and 2 bases, there was a span of 8 bases. Germline CDR1 MNHNS, CDR2 SASEGT. The CDR3 spans 15 residues. CDR3 coding DNA: TGTGCCAGCAGTGACAGGGTCGCTGGGGCCAACGTCCTGACTTTC. Amino acid sequence: CASSDRVAGANVLTF.